The rows below give T cell receptor beta chains drawn from one sample of a study of circulating CD8 cells and anti-PD-1 response in melanoma. Each CDR3 protein is one row after TCRdb ran MiXCR on the reads. Found here are about 410 distinct CDR3 sequences, about 12% of them singletons; the top ten hold roughly 69%. The source material was CD8+ T cells from PBMCs, sampled at baseline or after one month of anti-PD-1 therapy (not recorded which). The source is a human donor with melanoma. Each CDR3 is given with its conserved first and last residue. The D gene is left open where the match is weak.

d_gene: NA; j_gene: TRBJ2-1; v_gene: TRBV7-6; CDR3aa: CASSLGPSAYNEQFF
d_gene: NA; j_gene: TRBJ2-7; v_gene: TRBV19; CDR3aa: CASSIYVPAGLLEQYF
d_gene: NA; j_gene: TRBJ1-2; v_gene: TRBV5-4; CDR3aa: CASSPVPGLNYGYTF
d_gene: NA; j_gene: TRBJ2-3; v_gene: TRBV27; CDR3aa: CASSWGSYTDTQYF
d_gene: TRBD2; j_gene: TRBJ2-7; v_gene: TRBV20-1; CDR3aa: CSASLAGGPSYEQYF
d_gene: NA; j_gene: TRBJ2-5; v_gene: TRBV27; CDR3aa: CASSLSNAAQETQYF
d_gene: TRBD2; j_gene: TRBJ2-1; v_gene: TRBV14; CDR3aa: CASSQESAGDNEQFF
d_gene: NA; j_gene: TRBJ1-3; v_gene: TRBV29-1; CDR3aa: CSVAGPESGNTIYF
d_gene: TRBD2; j_gene: TRBJ2-5; v_gene: TRBV4-2; CDR3aa: CASSPSWGTSGSLETQYF
d_gene: TRBD1; j_gene: TRBJ2-1; v_gene: TRBV29-1; CDR3aa: CSVSGTGVNNEQFF
d_gene: NA; j_gene: TRBJ1-6; v_gene: TRBV7-3; CDR3aa: CASSLGRSGYNSPLHF
d_gene: NA; j_gene: TRBJ2-7; v_gene: TRBV28; CDR3aa: CASSFLPGSSYEQYF
d_gene: NA; j_gene: TRBJ1-1; v_gene: TRBV19; CDR3aa: CAARFGTEAFF
d_gene: TRBD2; j_gene: TRBJ2-5; v_gene: TRBV24-1; CDR3aa: CATRPSGGEETQYF
d_gene: NA; j_gene: TRBJ1-1; v_gene: TRBV19; CDR3aa: CATRFGTEAFF
d_gene: TRBD1; j_gene: TRBJ2-5; v_gene: TRBV28; CDR3aa: CASSFGQGGQETQYF
d_gene: NA; j_gene: TRBJ2-7; v_gene: TRBV28; CDR3aa: CASSYAANSYEQYF
d_gene: NA; j_gene: TRBJ1-5; v_gene: TRBV11-2; CDR3aa: CASSLDPGGQPQHF
d_gene: NA; j_gene: TRBJ2-5; v_gene: TRBV4-3; CDR3aa: CANDRFVGETQYF
d_gene: TRBD2; j_gene: TRBJ2-7; v_gene: TRBV28; CDR3aa: CASSSGGSYEQYF
d_gene: TRBD2; j_gene: TRBJ2-2; v_gene: TRBV20-1; CDR3aa: CSAASGSTGELFF
d_gene: NA; j_gene: TRBJ1-5; v_gene: TRBV5-4; CDR3aa: CASSLESAQPQHF
d_gene: NA; j_gene: TRBJ2-3; v_gene: TRBV2; CDR3aa: CASSERAGISLDTQYF
d_gene: NA; j_gene: TRBJ2-7; v_gene: TRBV5-5; CDR3aa: CASRTGNSYEQYF
d_gene: TRBD2; j_gene: TRBJ2-3; v_gene: TRBV5-1; CDR3aa: CASSTGLAGGRQYF
d_gene: NA; j_gene: TRBJ1-1; v_gene: TRBV14; CDR3aa: CASSQRDEIMNTEAFF
d_gene: TRBD1; j_gene: TRBJ2-7; v_gene: TRBV19; CDR3aa: CASSITPGQVSYEQYF
d_gene: NA; j_gene: TRBJ1-3; v_gene: TRBV27; CDR3aa: CASSLNSGNTIYF
d_gene: NA; j_gene: TRBJ2-7; v_gene: TRBV3-1; CDR3aa: CASSHGDSYEQYF
d_gene: TRBD1; j_gene: TRBJ1-2; v_gene: TRBV28; CDR3aa: CATHSPRDSALYGYTF
d_gene: NA; j_gene: TRBJ2-7; v_gene: TRBV5-6; CDR3aa: CASSFDGSEQYF
d_gene: NA; j_gene: TRBJ2-1; v_gene: TRBV7-8; CDR3aa: CASSILVSEQFF
d_gene: TRBD1; j_gene: TRBJ2-7; v_gene: TRBV24-1; CDR3aa: CATSDPGQGVNEQYF